This paragraph covers one T cell receptor (beta chain) sequence. The age range of participants was about 18 to 89 years, with residence in about two dozen US areas. Membership in each cohort depended on participant-reported clinical history. Recovery among Cohort 3 donors was established by two negative PCRs, clearance, or symptom resolution. This sample was taken from a study of blood T cell repertoires in COVID-19. Study context: Researchers got acute and convalescent COVID-19 samples from the United States, Italy and Spain.

Only in-frame clones appear in the TCRdb table, and some are missing; sequencing was by immunoSEQ multiplex PCR. There are more than 100,000 clones in the sample; less than 90% occur only once, and under 5% lies in the top ten. Trimming removed 4 bases at V and 4 bases at J, with 17 bases between. The germline gives CDR1 SGDLS, CDR2 YYNGEE. The CDR3 loop spans 16 amino acids. Sequenced input: PBMCs or T cells enriched from blood (not recorded which). This clonotype was obtained from a woman aged 25 to 39 who had recovered from COVID-19. The rearrangement uses TRBV9 and TRBJ1-4; D uncertain. CDR3 sequence reads: CASSPRGSSNNEKLFF. In DNA, the CDR3 is TGTGCCAGCAGCCCCCGTGGGTCTAGCAATAATGAAAAACTGTTTTTT.